These T cell receptor beta chains were read from a single sample in a study of CD8+ T cells in alopecia areata. Libraries were prepared by immunoSEQ multiplex PCR; TCRdb keeps only in-frame clonotypes and omits some of them. The profile shows 110,000 to 150,000 clones, 40% to 55% of them singletons. The sample consisted of CD4+ T cells sorted from blood, taken at week 0. Receptor source: a human donor with alopecia areata. CDR3s include the opening cysteine and the closing phenylalanine or tryptophan. D genes are given only for firm matches. The size of a clone is reported for some rows only, either as once, few or many, or as a class for expanded clones.

V: TRBV11-1; size: .; D: .; J: TRBJ1-1; DNA: TGTGCCAGCAGGTTGGGGACCCGACAAAACACTGAAGCTTTCTTT; CDR3: CASRLGTRQNTEAFF
V: TRBV7-2; size: few; D: .; J: TRBJ2-1; DNA: TGTGCCAGCAACCCTCGTCCGGGGGGCGTATCCTACAATGAGCAGTTCTTC; CDR3: CASNPRPGGVSYNEQFF
V: TRBV1; size: .; D: .; J: TRBJ2-1; DNA: TGCACCAGCAGCCAAGATGGACTAGCGGGAGCCCCTGAGCAGTTCTTC; CDR3: CTSSQDGLAGAPEQFF
V: TRBV7-7; size: .; D: .; J: TRBJ2-3; DNA: TGTGCTAGCAGCTTCCTCGGACACGCCACAGATACGCAGTATTTT; CDR3: CASSFLGHATDTQYF
V: TRBV30; size: .; D: TRBD2; J: TRBJ2-1; DNA: TGTGCCTGGAGTGTACTTAGCGGGAGGGCCTACAATGAGCAGTTCTTC; CDR3: CAWSVLSGRAYNEQFF
V: TRBV30; size: .; D: .; J: TRBJ2-3; DNA: TGTGCCTGGAGTGTACCCGTTCGTCTTACGCAGTATTTT; CDR3: CAWSVPVRLTQYF
V: TRBV5-1; size: .; D: .; J: TRBJ2-3; DNA: TGCGCCAGCCGTCAGCAGGGACGCACAGATACGCAGTATTTT; CDR3: CASRQQGRTDTQYF
V: TRBV5-1; size: .; D: TRBD2; J: TRBJ2-1; DNA: TGCGCCAGCAGCTTGGCCCCACTAGCGGGAGGTAGTGTTAATGAGCAGTTCTTC; CDR3: CASSLAPLAGGSVNEQFF
V: TRBV6-5; size: .; D: .; J: TRBJ1-1; DNA: TGTGCCAGCAGTTACTCGAATAGGGGCGGAAGCACTGAAGCTTTCTTT; CDR3: CASSYSNRGGSTEAFF
V: TRBV6-1; size: few; D: .; J: TRBJ2-7; DNA: TGTGCCAGCAGTGAGGCTTGGTGGGGCGAGCAGTACTTC; CDR3: CASSEAWWGEQYF
V: TRBV5-1; size: .; D: TRBD2; J: TRBJ2-2; DNA: TGCGCCAGCAGCCCGAGCGGGAGTTACACCGGGGAGCTGTTTTTT; CDR3: CASSPSGSYTGELFF
V: TRBV19; size: .; D: .; J: TRBJ1-3; DNA: TGTGCCAGCAAATGGGCTGCGAACTCTGGAAACACCATATATTTT; CDR3: CASKWAANSGNTIYF
V: TRBV30; size: few; D: .; J: TRBJ2-3; DNA: TGTGCCTGGGGGCGGGACCCAGATACGCAGTATTTT; CDR3: CAWGRDPDTQYF
V: TRBV5-1; size: .; D: .; J: TRBJ2-1; DNA: TGCGCCAGCAGCTTGTCGCTAGCAGGATACAATGAGCAGTTCTTC; CDR3: CASSLSLAGYNEQFF
V: TRBV6-5; size: .; D: .; J: TRBJ2-2; DNA: TGTGCCAGCAGTTACGCCGCCGGGGAGCTGTTTTTT; CDR3: CASSYAAGELFF
V: TRBV29-1; size: few; D: TRBD1; J: TRBJ1-1; DNA: TGCAGCGTTAACAGGGGGCGTGGGACTGAAGCTTTCTTT; CDR3: CSVNRGRGTEAFF
V: TRBV2; size: .; D: .; J: TRBJ2-3; DNA: TGTGCCAGCAGTGAGTCCACAGATACGCAGTATTTT; CDR3: CASSESTDTQYF
V: TRBV14; size: .; D: .; J: TRBJ2-7; DNA: TGTGCCAGCAGCCAAGGAAGGGAGCAGTACTTC; CDR3: CASSQGREQYF
V: TRBV7-3; size: few; D: TRBD1; J: TRBJ2-4; DNA: TGTGCCAGCAGCTTAAACGCGGGACAGGGAAACATTCAGTACTTC; CDR3: CASSLNAGQGNIQYF
V: TRBV5-7; size: once; D: TRBD2; J: TRBJ2-1; DNA: TGTGCCAGCAGCTCTGGACTAGCGGGAGCAAGTAACAATGAGCAGTTCTTC; CDR3: CASSSGLAGASNNEQFF
V: TRBV19; size: .; D: TRBD1; J: TRBJ1-5; DNA: TGTGCCAGTAGTATCGGGACAGGACCTTATAGCAATCAGCCCCAGCATTTT; CDR3: CASSIGTGPYSNQPQHF
V: TRBV27; size: .; D: .; J: TRBJ1-5; DNA: TGTGCCAGCAGTTTATTGGGTTTGAACAATCAGCCCCAGCATTTT; CDR3: CASSLLGLNNQPQHF
V: TRBV5-1; size: few; D: .; J: TRBJ2-1; DNA: TGCGCCAGCAGCGCAGACTCTGGGGGTGAGCAGTTCTTC; CDR3: CASSADSGGEQFF
V: TRBV30; size: .; D: .; J: TRBJ2-7; DNA: TGTGCCTGGAGTTCAAAAGGCGGGTTCTCCTACGAGCAGTACTTC; CDR3: CAWSSKGGFSYEQYF
V: TRBV18; size: few; D: .; J: TRBJ1-2; DNA: TGTGCCAGCTCACAAAGTTCTGGGGATGGCTACACCTTC; CDR3: CASSQSSGDGYTF
V: TRBV30; size: few; D: .; J: TRBJ1-1; DNA: TGTGCCTGGACAAGGTGGGACACTGAAGCTTTCTTT; CDR3: CAWTRWDTEAFF
V: TRBV4-2; size: .; D: TRBD1; J: TRBJ1-2; DNA: TGTGCCAGCAGCCAAGAACAGGGGGCTAACTATGGCTACACCTTC; CDR3: CASSQEQGANYGYTF
V: TRBV9; size: few; D: TRBD1; J: TRBJ2-3; DNA: TGTGCCAGCAGCGTAGACGACAGGGCAGATACGCAGTATTTT; CDR3: CASSVDDRADTQYF
V: TRBV7-2; size: .; D: .; J: TRBJ2-1; DNA: TGTGCCAGCAGCTTACGGGCTAGCACGGGGAATGAGCAGTTCTTC; CDR3: CASSLRASTGNEQFF
V: TRBV29-1; size: .; D: TRBD1; J: TRBJ2-5; DNA: TGCAGCGTGTCGGGGCGGACAGGGGTTGGGGAGACCCAGTACTTC; CDR3: CSVSGRTGVGETQYF
V: TRBV29-1; size: .; D: .; J: TRBJ1-1; DNA: TGCAGCGTCGGCGGGGGGCCGTACACTGAAGCTTTCTTT; CDR3: CSVGGGPYTEAFF
V: TRBV30; size: few; D: .; J: TRBJ2-7; DNA: TGTGCCTGGAGTGGCAGGGCGGAGCAGTACTTC; CDR3: CAWSGRAEQYF
V: TRBV6-5; size: .; D: .; J: TRBJ1-2; DNA: TGTGCCAGCAGGCAGACCTACTATGGCTACACCTTC; CDR3: CASRQTYYGYTF
V: TRBV29-1; size: .; D: .; J: TRBJ2-3; DNA: TGCAGCGCTGAAACAGGAGATACGCAGTATTTT; CDR3: CSAETGDTQYF
V: TRBV9; size: .; D: .; J: TRBJ1-1; DNA: TGTGCCAGCAGCGTAGATCCTCGGGGTGCTGAAGCTTTCTTT; CDR3: CASSVDPRGAEAFF
V: TRBV7-3; size: few; D: .; J: TRBJ2-3; DNA: TGTGCCAGCAGCTTAGCGCAGGGCCAGACGCAGTATTTT; CDR3: CASSLAQGQTQYF
V: TRBV5-1; size: .; D: TRBD1; J: TRBJ2-6; DNA: TGCGCCAGCAGCACGGGACAGGGAGTGTTCGGGGCCAACGTCCTGACTTTC; CDR3: CASSTGQGVFGANVLTF
V: TRBV19; size: .; D: .; J: TRBJ2-1; DNA: TGTGCCAGTAGTATATACAGGCAACAGTCTCACAATGAGCAGTTCTTC; CDR3: CASSIYRQQSHNEQFF